Detailed here is one T cell receptor beta chain. Its antigen is not known. This CDR3 is built from 15 residues. V shed 6 bases and J shed 4 bases, with 19 bases lying between them. Germline V lookup: CDR1 MGHDK, CDR2 SYGVNS. Sequencing used immunoSEQ multiplex PCR; TCRdb keeps in-frame clones, though not all of them. The sample consists of roughly 36,000 clones, roughly 88% of them appearing once. This specimen comes from a study of CD4 T cells in relation to SARS-CoV-2 and coronaviruses. Study outcomes and limitations: Pre-pandemic and post-infection samples never came from the same donor. In around 60% of donors, memory CD4+ clonotypes crossrecognized SARS-CoV-2 and at least one common cold coronavirus spike.

The receptor's source is an adult with COVID-19. This sequence joins TRBV25-1 and TRBJ2-7; no clear D gene. The sample comprised memory CD4+ T cells from PBMCs. The CDR3 spells CASSTIGGLPYEQYF. CDR3 in DNA: TGTGCCAGCAGCACAATAGGCGGTCTCCCTTACGAGCAGTACTTC.